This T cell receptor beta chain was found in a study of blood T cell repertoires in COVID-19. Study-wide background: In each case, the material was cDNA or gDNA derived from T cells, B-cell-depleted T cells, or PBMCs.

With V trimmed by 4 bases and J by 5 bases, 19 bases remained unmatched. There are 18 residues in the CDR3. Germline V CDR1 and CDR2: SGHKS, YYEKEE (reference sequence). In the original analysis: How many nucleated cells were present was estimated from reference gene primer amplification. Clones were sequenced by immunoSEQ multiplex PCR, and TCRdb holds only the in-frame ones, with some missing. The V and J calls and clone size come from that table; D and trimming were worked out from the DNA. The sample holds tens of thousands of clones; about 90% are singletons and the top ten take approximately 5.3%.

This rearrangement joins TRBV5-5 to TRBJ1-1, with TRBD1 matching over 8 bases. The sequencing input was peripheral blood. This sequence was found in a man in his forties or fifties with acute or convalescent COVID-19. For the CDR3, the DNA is TGTGCCAGCAGCCCCGTTCGTCTTCCAACAGGGGGTCGGACTGAAGCTTTCTTT. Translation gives CASSPVRLPTGGRTEAFF.